Each of the 13 T cell receptor beta chains below was sequenced from the same sample in a study of blood T cell repertoires in COVID-19. TCRdb keeps only in-frame clones here, not all; method: immunoSEQ multiplex PCR. This sample carries roughly 180,000 clones, roughly 92% of them seen once, and the ten largest clones take approximately 0.8%. Sample: peripheral blood. These TCRs come from a man aged 25-40 years with COVID-19, enrolled during active disease.

The chain carries TRBV3-1 (or the pseudogene TRBV3-2) and TRBJ1-4; no definite D call. With 4 bases removed from V and 8 bases from J, the gap between germline ends came to 14 bases. The CDR3 sequence is 14 residues long. Germline values: CDR1 LGHDT, CDR2 YNNKEL (reference sequence). The CDR3 DNA follows: TGTGCCAGCAGCCGGCAAAACCTCGGGGAAAAACTGTTTTTT. Its protein product is CASSRQNLGEKLFF.

V is TRBV12-3 or TRBV12-4 and J is TRBJ1-5; D perhaps matches TRBD1 (5 bases). With 3 bases removed from V and 6 bases from J, the gap between germline ends came to 9 bases. The CDR3 totals 13 residues. The CDR3 protein is CASSFTGAQPQHF. CDR3 DNA sequence: TGTGCCAGCAGTTTTACAGGTGCTCAGCCCCAGCATTTT.

The rearrangement joins TRBV7-9 to TRBJ1-3; D remains unclear. The CDR3 length is 12 residues. Germline V gene sequence: CDR1 SEHNR, CDR2 FQNEAQ (reference sequence). The V end was cut by 6 bases, the J end by 0 bases, with 3 bases between. The CDR3 DNA sequence: TGTGCCAGCAGTATCTCTGGAAACACCATATATTTT. Its translation is CASSISGNTIYF.

J is TRBJ1-1 and V is TRBV6-1, with 12 bases matching TRBD1. V lost 4 bases, J lost 6 bases, and 12 bases stayed unmatched. The CDR3 extends over 17 amino acids. The germline CDR1 and CDR2 sequences are MNHNS and SASEGT. DNA of the CDR3: TGTGCCAGCAGTGTTACCGGGACAGGGGGCTTTTCGCCTGAAGCTTTCTTT. This translates into CASSVTGTGGFSPEAFF.

The genes are TRBV15 and TRBJ2-3; TRBD2 matches at 11 bases. J lost 5 bases, V lost 3 bases, and 10 bases had no gene match. CDR3 length: 17 residues. Germline V gene data show CDR1 as LNHNV and CDR2 as YYDKDF (reference sequence). The DNA of the CDR3 is TGTGCCACCAGCAGTCAAGCTAGCGGGGGGTACGAAGATACGCAGTATTTT. Amino acid sequence: CATSSQASGGYEDTQYF. The whole variable domain, filled in from reference TRBV15 and TRBJ2-3, reads DAMVIQNPRYQVTQFGKPVTLSCSQTLNHNVMYWYQQKSSQAPKLLFHYYDKDFNNEADTPDNFQSRRPNTSFCFLDIRSPGLGDTAMYLCATSSQASGGYEDTQYFGPGTRLTVL.

The V gene is TRBV19, the J gene TRBJ1-1; TRBD1 matches 8 bases. The V gene end was trimmed by 10 bases and the J gene end by 4 bases; junction bases not matched to a gene: 8. Germline V gene data show CDR1 as LNHDA and CDR2 as SQIVND (reference sequence). This CDR3 has 13 residues. The CDR3 bases are TGTGCCATCGCGACAGGGGAGGTCACTGAAGCTTTCTTT. It is translated as CAIATGEVTEAFF. Variable domain in full (rest from reference TRBV19 and TRBJ1-1): DGGITQSPKYLFRKEGQNVTLSCEQNLNHDAMYWYRQDPGQGLRLIYYSQIVNDFQKGDIAEGYSVSREKKESFPLTVTSAQKNPTAFYLCAIATGEVTEAFFGQGTRLTVV.

This chain uses TRBV7-9 with TRBJ2-7, with 7 bases aligning to TRBD2. The CDR3 is made up of 14 amino acids. V was clipped by 1 base and J by 6 bases; unmatched bases: 6. Looked up from germline, CDR1 is SEHNR and CDR2 is FQNEAQ (reference sequence). CDR3 in DNA: TGTGCCAGCAGCTTAGGAGTCGGGGGGAGCGAGCAGTACTTC. Translation gives CASSLGVGGSEQYF. Combining the CDR3 with reference TRBV7-9 and TRBJ2-7 gives the whole variable domain DTGVSQNPRHKITKRGQNVTFRCDPISEHNRLYWYRQTLGQGPEFLTYFQNEAQLEKSRLLSDRFSAERPKGSFSTLEIQRTEQGDSAMYLCASSLGVGGSEQYFGPGTRLTVT.

This clone was counted only a few times. This chain uses TRBV4-1 with TRBJ1-5; D ambiguous. From germline, CDR1 is MGHRA and CDR2 YSYEKL. The CDR3 covers 18 residues. V was pared by 0 bases and J by 3 bases, with 18 bases between. CDR3 coding DNA: TGCGCCAGCAGCCAAGATGCCCTCCCTGGCCCATACAATCAGCCCCAGCATTTT. Protein sequence: CASSQDALPGPYNQPQHF.

The chain couples TRBV5-1 to TRBJ2-7; the match to TRBD2 covers 7 bases. Germline CDR1 is SGHRS and CDR2 is YFSETQ. The CDR3 contains 16 residues. V lost 1 base, J lost 4 bases, and 11 bases stayed unmatched. The CDR3 spells CASSLKTIRGGYEQYF. CDR3 in DNA: TGCGCCAGCAGCTTGAAAACGATCCGGGGAGGGTACGAGCAGTACTTC. The full variable domain, completed using reference TRBV5-1 and TRBJ2-7, is KAGVTQTPRYLIKTRGQQVTLSCSPISGHRSVSWYQQTPGQGLQFLFEYFSETQRNKGNFPGRFSGRQFSNSRSEMNVSTLELGDSALYLCASSLKTIRGGYEQYFGPGTRLTVT.

This chain uses TRBV6-6 with TRBJ1-2, with no clear D. This CDR3 is built from 15 residues. V was shortened by 3 bases and J by 7 bases, with 18 bases between the two germline ends. CDR1 is MNHNY and CDR2 is SVGAGI in the germline V gene (reference sequence). The CDR3 region has the DNA TGTGCCAGCAGTTATTCCGTGGGAGGGTTAGGTGGCTACACCTTC. Its translation: CASSYSVGGLGGYTF.

The V call is TRBV18, the J call TRBJ1-1; tentatively, D is TRBD1 (6 bases). The CDR3 is 14 amino acids. The germline CDR1 and CDR2 sequences are KGHSH and LQKENI. V shed 5 bases and J shed 7 bases, with 17 bases lying between them. The CDR3 bases are TGTGCCAGCTCATTCACGGACAGAGGGAATGAAGCTTTCTTT. It translates to CASSFTDRGNEAFF.

The chain carries TRBV4-1 and TRBJ1-6, with TRBD1 as a possible D gene (6 bases). Germline CDR1 and CDR2: MGHRA and YSYEKL. The CDR3 covers 13 residues. The germline V and J ends were trimmed by 2 bases and 13 bases, with 12 bases remaining between them. CDR3 DNA: TGCGCCAGCAGCCAAATACAGGGTCAGCCCCTCCACTTT. Translated, it gives CASSQIQGQPLHF.

The chain uses TRBV28 and TRBJ1-1, with D possibly TRBD1 on 5 matching bases. There are 13 residues in the CDR3. V was trimmed by 6 bases and J by 1 base, leaving 9 bases between them. Germline assignment: CDR1 MDHEN and CDR2 SYDVKM. The CDR3 region has the DNA TGTGCCAGCAGCCTCGGACAGAACACTGAAGCTTTCTTT. It codes for CASSLGQNTEAFF.